This T cell receptor (beta chain) was recovered during a study of shared clonotypes between healthy human individuals. Study information: Plates per donor: three CD4 naive, three CD4 memory, two CD8 naive, one CD8 memory. Study findings and constraints: Large depth notwithstanding, sorted-subset sequencing proved incomplete by rarefaction.

Turning to this clone: What it binds is unknown.

V was shortened by 2 bases and J by 1 base, with 11 bases between the two germline ends. This CDR3 is 15 amino acids long. Germline V CDR1 and CDR2: MNHEY, SVGAGI. The table came from immunoSEQ multiplex PCR; TCRdb's copy has only in-frame clones and leaves some out. This table has about 2.2 million clones, 93% appearing once. CD8 cells classed as naive were CD45RO-negative and positively selected for CCR7, excluding terminally differentiated effector memory CD45RA+ cells. All participating donors were Caucasian adults from Nashville, Tennessee. The sequencing input was naive CD8+ T cells from PBMCs. V and J are TRBV6-5 and TRBJ1-1; no clear D. The source is a young man in good health. Some clones in this sample may be carry-over from other donors' samples. The CDR3 nucleotides are TGTGCCAGCAGTTACCATCTAGGATGGAACACTGAAGCTTTCTTT. This translates into CASSYHLGWNTEAFF.